The next 18 T cell receptor beta chains were all read from a single sample in a study of T cell changes during pregnancy in multiple sclerosis. Generated by immunoSEQ multiplex PCR, the TCRdb table keeps only in-frame clones and is missing some. The data show 25,000 to 30,000 clones, more than 90% seen once. Source: CD4+ T cells from peripheral blood mononuclear cells, taken in the first trimester of pregnancy. The receptors shown here come from a female donor with multiple sclerosis, enrolled in a pregnancy study.

This chain uses TRBV28 with TRBJ1-6; D remains unclear. The CDR3 covers 12 residues. The ends were cut back, 5 bases at V and 8 bases at J, with 7 bases in the middle. In germline, CDR1 is MDHEN, CDR2 SYDVKM. The CDR3 nucleotides are TGTGCCAGCAGTATTATAGATTCACCCCTCCACTTT. It codes for CASSIIDSPLHF.

The rearrangement joins TRBV5-4 to TRBJ2-6; 8 nucleotides match TRBD1. The CDR3 is made up of 17 amino acids. V dropped 6 bases and J dropped 2; count of bases not matched to a gene: 10. Germline V gene data show CDR1 as SGHNT and CDR2 as YYREEE (reference sequence). CDR3 amino acids: CASTVQGGRAGANVLTF. In DNA form, the CDR3 reads TGTGCCAGCACCGTACAGGGGGGAAGGGCTGGGGCCAACGTCCTGACTTTC.

The CDR3 loop reads CASSSVRGGKETQYF. The CDR3 bases are TGTGCCAGCAGCTCCGTGCGGGGGGGCAAAGAGACCCAGTACTTC. V gene TRBV7-9 combines with J gene TRBJ2-5; 9 positions agree with TRBD2. This CDR3 has 15 amino acids. Germline lookup yields CDR1 SEHNR and CDR2 FQNEAQ (reference sequence). J was trimmed by 3 bases and V by 4 bases; bases with no gene match: 6. Together with reference TRBV7-9 and TRBJ2-5, the CDR3 gives the full variable domain: DTGVSQNPRHKITKRGQNVTFRCDPISEHNRLYWYRQTLGQGPEFLTYFQNEAQLEKSRLLSDRFSAERPKGSFSTLEIQRTEQGDSAMYLCASSSVRGGKETQYFGPGTRLLVL.

The chain carries TRBV2 and TRBJ1-1; TRBD1 agrees at 8 bases. V lost 6 bases, J lost 1 base, and 4 bases stayed unmatched. The CDR3 runs 14 residues. Germline V CDR1 and CDR2: SNHLY, FYNNEI. The CDR3 sequence: CASRQGAWNTEAFF. As DNA, the CDR3 is TGTGCCAGCAGGCAGGGGGCGTGGAACACTGAAGCTTTCTTT.

The chain recombines TRBV29-1 with TRBJ2-2; tentatively, D is TRBD1 (5 bases). Germline CDR1 reads SQVTM; CDR2 reads ANQGSEA. Trimming shortened V by 3 bases and J by 1 base, and 12 bases separated the two germline ends. The CDR3 has 15 residues. This CDR3 reads CSVEGGQGNTGELFF. In DNA, the CDR3 is TGCAGCGTTGAGGGTGGCCAGGGGAACACCGGGGAGCTGTTTTTT.

This chain connects TRBV9 to TRBJ1-6, with D hard to call. In germline, CDR1 is SGDLS, CDR2 YYNGEE. The germline V and J ends were trimmed by 0 bases and 6 bases, with 7 bases remaining between them. This CDR3 is built from 14 residues. CDR3 sequence: CASSVAYSNSPLHF. CDR3 bases: TGTGCCAGCAGCGTAGCGTACAGTAATTCACCCCTCCACTTT.

This chain links TRBV19 with TRBJ1-2, with TRBD1 as a possible D gene (6 bases). The CDR3 extends over 15 amino acids. CDR1 and CDR2 (germline): LNHDA, SQIVND (reference sequence). V was trimmed by 3 bases and J by 2 bases, leaving 13 bases between them. CDR3 coding DNA: TGTGCCAGTAGTATCTGGGACACCAACAACTATGGCTACACCTTC. It is translated as CASSIWDTNNYGYTF.

This chain links TRBV5-5 with TRBJ1-1; D not resolved. V lost 1 base and J lost 5, with 9 bases in between. CDR1 is SGHKS, CDR2 YYEKEE, per germline (reference sequence). CDR3 length equals 13 residues. The CDR3 protein is CASSLKSGTEAFF. The DNA for the CDR3 is TGTGCCAGCAGCTTGAAGTCGGGGACTGAAGCTTTCTTT.

This sequence joins TRBV27 and TRBJ2-7, with D unclear. V dropped 5 bases and J dropped 0 bases, with 8 bases sitting between them. This CDR3 comprises 13 residues. Germline V lookup: CDR1 MNHEY, CDR2 SMNVEV (reference sequence). CDR3 region: CASSPLGSYEQYF. In DNA form, the CDR3 reads TGTGCCAGCAGTCCCCTCGGCTCCTACGAGCAGTACTTC.

The genes are TRBV18 and TRBJ2-7; TRBD2 is a possible D gene (6 bases). V was pared by 3 bases and J by 1 base, with 10 bases between. Germline CDR1 KGHSH, CDR2 LQKENI. The CDR3 length is 14 residues. The CDR3, as DNA: TGTGCCAGCTCACCGGGACTGTTATCCTACGAGCAGTACTTC. The encoded protein is CASSPGLLSYEQYF.

The J gene is TRBJ2-4, the V gene TRBV28, with TRBD2 matching over 8 bases. The CDR3 is 15 residues long. Germline V CDR1 and CDR2: MDHEN, SYDVKM. V was pared by 6 bases and J by 0 bases, with 4 bases of the junction left unmatched. The CDR3 bases are TGTGCCAGCAGCGGGGGGGCCGGAGCCAAAAACATTCAGTACTTC. Protein: CASSGGAGAKNIQYF.

Here the CDR3 reads CASSPIGLANTGELFF. In DNA, the CDR3 is TGTGCCAGCAGCCCGATAGGACTAGCCAACACCGGGGAGCTGTTTTTT. The chain uses TRBV7-3 and TRBJ2-2; 8 bases are a match to TRBD2. The CDR3 spans 16 residues. Germline V gene data show CDR1 as SGHTA and CDR2 as FQGTGA. With 5 bases clipped from V and 2 bases from J, the junction kept 7 bases outside the gene matches. The variable domain in full, completed from reference TRBV7-3 and TRBJ2-2, reads GAGVSQTPSNKVTEKGKYVELRCDPISGHTALYWYRQSLGQGPEFLIYFQGTGAADDSGLPNDRFFAVRPEGSVSTLKIQRTERGDSAVYLCASSPIGLANTGELFFGEGSRLTVL.

The chain combines TRBV5-1 with TRBJ2-3, with 14 nucleotides matching TRBD2. Germline lookup yields CDR1 SGHRS and CDR2 YFSETQ. The CDR3 covers 17 residues. Trimming took 4 bases from V and 2 from J; bases not matched to a gene: 6. CDR3 region: CASSPGLAGGTTDTQYF. The DNA of the CDR3 is TGCGCCAGCAGCCCCGGACTAGCGGGGGGCACCACAGATACGCAGTATTTT.

The chain links TRBV5-1 to TRBJ2-1; the match to TRBD2 covers 9 bases. Germline V gives CDR1 SGHRS, CDR2 YFSETQ. CDR3 length: 14 residues. V was pared by 4 bases and J by 6 bases, with 5 bases of the junction left unmatched. The CDR3 here is CASSLYSGGNEQFF. CDR3 in DNA: TGCGCCAGCAGCCTTTATAGCGGGGGCAATGAGCAGTTCTTC.

The chain uses TRBV2 and TRBJ1-1, with a possible D match to TRBD1 (5 bases). The CDR3 is 13 amino acids. V was cut by 4 bases and J by 7 bases, with 13 bases left in between. Germline assignment: CDR1 SNHLY and CDR2 FYNNEI. The CDR3 loop is CASSGSGLGEAFF. The DNA of the CDR3 is TGTGCCAGCAGTGGGTCAGGGTTGGGTGAAGCTTTCTTT. The full variable domain, rest sourced from reference TRBV2 and TRBJ1-1, is EPEVTQTPSHQVTQMGQEVILRCVPISNHLYFYWYRQILGQKVEFLVSFYNNEISEKSEIFDDQFSVERPDGSNFTLKIRSTKLEDSAMYFCASSGSGLGEAFFGQGTRLTVV.

The V and J genes are TRBV4-1 and TRBJ2-5; 7 positions match TRBD2. The CDR3 covers 14 residues. Germline CDR1 MGHRA, CDR2 YSYEKL. V lost 4 bases and J lost 5; bases outside the gene matches: 7. The CDR3 loop is CASSRWEGRETQYF. DNA of the CDR3: TGCGCCAGCAGCCGTTGGGAGGGCCGGGAGACCCAGTACTTC.

The chain has TRBV2 and TRBJ1-2, with D possibly TRBD1 on 6 matching bases. V lost 1 base and J lost 7, with 13 bases in between. The germline V gene encodes CDR1 SNHLY and CDR2 FYNNEI. The CDR3 spans 14 residues. The CDR3 is CASSEGQVEGGYTF. The CDR3 DNA is TGTGCCAGCAGTGAAGGACAGGTTGAAGGTGGCTACACCTTC.

This clone was recorded only once. Distinct nucleotide sequences in the sample also encode this CDR3. The chain links TRBV10-2 to TRBJ1-2; 11 bases line up with TRBD1. The CDR3 covers 14 residues. Germline V gives CDR1 WSHSY, CDR2 SAAADI. With 6 bases clipped from V and 5 bases from J, the junction kept 5 bases outside the gene matches. CDR3 sequence: CASSPGTGGYGYTF. The DNA for the CDR3 is TGCGCCAGCAGCCCCGGGACAGGGGGTTATGGCTACACCTTC.